This TCR beta chain was recorded in a study of cytomegalovirus exposure and HLA in healthy donors. The overall study: The use of the same platform for the 95 to 150 validation repertoires and the 666 first-cohort repertoires was reported by a later analysis. General study results and limits: According to a later analysis, TCR clusters from the first cohort tended to co-occur in the 120 or so validation repertoires. Altogether, some 170 TCR beta chains were recorded as cytomegalovirus-associated.

Concerning this clone itself: Antigen specificity is unknown. Other nucleotide sequences in the sample specify the same CDR3.

This table comes from immunoSEQ multiplex PCR, and its TCRdb copy is limited to in-frame clones, with some not included. The profile shows roughly 150,000 clones, less than 90% of them singletons. Unmatched junction bases numbered 5, after V lost 5 bases and J lost 4 bases. CDR3 size: 14 residues. CDR1 is SNHLY and CDR2 is FYNNEI in the germline V gene. Sequenced material: PBMCs. The receptor comes from a man younger than 45 in good health and CMV-seropositive. The V and J genes are TRBV2 and TRBJ1-5, with 7 bases aligning to TRBD1. The CDR3 loop is CASSTRQGNQPQHF. The CDR3 coding sequence is TGTGCCAGCAGTACTCGACAGGGAAATCAGCCCCAGCATTTT.